This is a list of T cell receptor beta chains from one sample in a study of identical twins. TCRdb called the 5' RACE reads again in MiXCR, with one record for every CDR3 protein. The sample consists of more than 250,000 distinct CDR3 sequences, about 8% of them appearing once. The same sample was also studied in work on yellow fever vaccine responses in identical twins.

The sequenced sample was memory (CD45RO+) T cells sorted from blood. Source of these receptors: a young woman in good health. CDR3s include the opening cysteine and the closing phenylalanine or tryptophan. A D gene is named only where the DNA matches it firmly. Rows give clone size only sometimes, using once, few, many, or a class for an expanded clone.

TRBV7-9	TRBJ2-1	NA	many	CASGRFAYNEQFF	TGTGCCAGCGGACGCTTCGCCTACAATGAGCAGTTCTTC
TRBV28	TRBJ2-2	TRBD2	NA	CASSRGGFTGELFF	TGTGCCAGCAGCCGCGGGGGGTTCACCGGGGAGCTGTTTTTT
TRBV15	TRBJ2-3	TRBD2	few	CATSRGGLAGFTDTQYF	TGTGCCACCAGCAGGGGGGGACTAGCGGGGTTCACAGATACGCAGTATTTT
TRBV20-1	TRBJ2-7	NA	NA	CSASRSYEQYF	TGCAGTGCTAGTAGGAGCTACGAGCAGTACTTC
TRBV10-2	TRBJ1-2	NA	NA	CASSEIGRAGYTF	TGCGCCAGCAGTGAAATCGGCAGGGCGGGCTACACCTTC
TRBV7-6	TRBJ2-1	TRBD2	NA	CASSLAGGPRNEQFF	TGTGCCAGCAGCTTAGCGGGAGGGCCTAGGAATGAGCAGTTCTTC
TRBV4-2	TRBJ2-1	TRBD2	NA	CASGSGGANNEQFF	TGTGCCAGCGGGAGCGGGGGGGCAAACAATGAGCAGTTCTTC
TRBV5-1	TRBJ2-5	NA	NA	CASSLALVGETQYF	TGCGCCAGCAGCTTGGCCTTGGTAGGAGAGACCCAGTACTTC
TRBV7-8	TRBJ2-1	TRBD2	many	CASSPRQTSGRAENEQFF	TGTGCCAGCAGCCCGCGACAGACTAGCGGGAGGGCAGAGAATGAGCAGTTCTTC
TRBV6-1	TRBJ2-7	NA	NA	CASKEVRYSYEQYF	TGTGCCAGCAAAGAGGTCAGATACTCCTACGAGCAGTACTTC
TRBV7-8	TRBJ2-1	TRBD2	few	CASSYLAGEYNEQFF	TGTGCCAGCAGCTACCTAGCGGGAGAGTACAATGAGCAGTTCTTC
TRBV6-5	TRBJ1-2	NA	many	CASSSPRWGAGGYTF	TGTGCCAGCAGTTCCCCTCGTTGGGGGGCTGGCGGCTACACCTTC
TRBV10-3	TRBJ1-1	NA	few	CAISESDAGVVGAFF	TGTGCCATCAGTGAGTCAGACGCGGGGGTGGTGGGAGCTTTCTTT
TRBV4-2	TRBJ2-1	NA	NA	CASSRETGNNEQFF	TGTGCCAGCAGCCGGGAGACTGGGAACAATGAGCAGTTCTTC
TRBV4-2	TRBJ2-1	NA	many	CASSKTRDSSYNEQFF	TGTGCCAGCAGCAAGACCCGGGACTCCTCCTACAATGAGCAGTTCTTC
TRBV4-2	TRBJ1-2	TRBD1	few	CASSQEEGQHYGYTF	TGTGCCAGCAGCCAAGAAGAGGGACAGCACTATGGCTACACCTTC
TRBV9	TRBJ2-1	NA	NA	CASSVGSNEQFF	TGTGCCAGCAGCGTAGGATCCAATGAGCAGTTCTTC
TRBV5-1	TRBJ2-2	TRBD2	NA	CASSDGLAGGLSTGELFF	TGCGCCAGCAGCGATGGACTAGCGGGAGGGCTGAGCACCGGGGAGCTGTTTTTT
TRBV19	TRBJ2-1	NA	NA	CASSPWGPYNEQFF	TGTGCCAGTAGTCCATGGGGCCCCTACAATGAGCAGTTCTTC
TRBV9	TRBJ1-5	NA	few	CASSGAQGQPQHF	TGTGCCAGCAGCGGAGCTCAGGGTCAGCCCCAGCATTTT
TRBV7-9	TRBJ1-1	NA	many	CASTRGLQGKENEAFF	TGTGCCAGCACCCGAGGTTTACAGGGAAAGGAGAATGAAGCTTTCTTT
TRBV6-5	TRBJ2-1	TRBD1	few	CASSYSGQGGNEQFF	TGTGCCAGCAGTTACTCGGGACAGGGCGGAAATGAGCAGTTCTTC
TRBV18	TRBJ2-5	NA	many	CASSANRAETQYF	TGTGCCAGCTCAGCGAACAGGGCGGAGACCCAGTACTTC
TRBV7-2	TRBJ2-1	NA	NA	CASSFGGPVYNEQFF	TGTGCCAGCAGCTTTGGCGGGCCGGTATACAATGAGCAGTTCTTC
TRBV12-3/TRBV12-4	TRBJ2-7	TRBD1	NA	CASSKQGSYEQYF	TGTGCCAGCAGTAAACAGGGGTCCTACGAGCAGTACTTC
TRBV3-1	TRBJ1-3	NA	few	CASSHMGSGNTIYF	TGTGCCAGCAGCCACATGGGCTCTGGAAACACCATATATTTT
TRBV6-5	TRBJ1-2	TRBD1	NA	CASSYSPGQGVYGYTF	TGTGCCAGCAGTTACTCACCGGGACAGGGGGTCTATGGCTACACCTTC
TRBV2	TRBJ2-3	NA	few	CASSEFPALGTQYF	TGTGCCAGCAGTGAATTCCCAGCGCTGGGTACGCAGTATTTT
TRBV7-9	TRBJ2-7	TRBD2	few	CASSRPAGDNEQYF	TGTGCCAGCAGCCGACCAGCGGGAGACAACGAGCAGTACTTC
TRBV2	TRBJ2-5	NA	NA	CASSRLDQETQYF	TGTGCCAGCAGCCGACTAGACCAAGAGACCCAGTACTTC
TRBV6-5	TRBJ2-7	TRBD2	NA	CASSYTRTSDEQYF	TGTGCCAGCAGTTACACCCGGACTAGCGACGAGCAGTACTTC
TRBV7-8	TRBJ2-5	TRBD1	NA	CASSSGTGRATQYF	TGTGCCAGCAGCTCCGGGACAGGTCGGGCGACCCAGTACTTC
TRBV29-1	TRBJ1-2	TRBD1	NA	CSADVQGNYGYTF	TGCAGCGCGGACGTACAGGGGAACTATGGCTACACCTTC
TRBV7-8	TRBJ2-7	TRBD2	many	CASSLTSAYEQYF	TGTGCCAGCAGCCTAACTAGCGCCTACGAGCAGTACTTC
TRBV5-1	TRBJ2-5	NA	many	CASSPNREATQYF	TGCGCCAGCAGCCCAAACAGGGAAGCGACCCAGTACTTC
TRBV5-1	TRBJ2-1	TRBD2	many	CASSLDGGWDEQFF	TGCGCCAGCAGCTTGGACGGGGGGTGGGATGAGCAGTTCTTC
TRBV6-1	TRBJ1-1	TRBD1	NA	CASRSTGGVTEAFF	TGTGCCAGCAGGTCGACAGGGGGTGTCACTGAAGCTTTCTTT
TRBV5-1	TRBJ2-3	TRBD2	NA	CASSLGGGSSDTQYF	TGCGCCAGCAGCCTTGGCGGGGGGAGCTCAGATACGCAGTATTTT
TRBV15	TRBJ2-4	NA	many	CATSLGSLRNIQYF	TGTGCCACTAGCCTCGGGAGTCTCAGAAACATTCAGTACTTC
TRBV2	TRBJ2-7	NA	many	CASSEWTNYEQYF	TGTGCCAGCAGTGAATGGACTAACTACGAGCAGTACTTC
TRBV3-1	TRBJ2-1	NA	NA	CASSQELRRGTRDNEQFF	TGTGCCAGCAGCCAAGAACTGCGACGGGGGACAAGAGACAATGAGCAGTTCTTC
TRBV5-1	TRBJ2-7	NA	NA	CASSSRQASYEQYF	TGCGCCAGCAGCTCCCGACAGGCGTCCTACGAGCAGTACTTC